The next 19 T cell receptor beta chains were all read from a single sample in a study of cytomegalovirus exposure and HLA in healthy donors. Vbeta (60) and Jbeta (13) primers were used in the PCR. TCRdb's table, derived via immunoSEQ multiplex PCR, lists solely in-frame clones and lacks some. In the table there are approximately 100,000 clones, around 85% of which are singletons. Sequenced input: PBMCs. The receptors originated from a man aged 40-49 years in good health and CMV-seropositive.

The gene calls are TRBV4-1 and TRBJ2-6, with TRBD1 as a possible D gene (6 bases). This CDR3 is 14 amino acids long. CDR1 MGHRA and CDR2 YSYEKL come from the germline V gene. Trimming stripped 6 bases from V and 0 bases from J, with 6 bases between. The CDR3 DNA reads as TGCGCCAGCAGGACAGGCTCTGGGGCCAACGTCCTGACTTTC. This translates into CASRTGSGANVLTF.

V gene TRBV11-3 combines with J gene TRBJ2-3, with 8 nucleotides matching TRBD2. This CDR3 spans 16 amino acids. Germline lookup yields CDR1 SGHNT and CDR2 YENEEA. V lost 3 bases to trimming and J lost 4 bases; unmatched junction nucleotides: 9. CDR3 in DNA: TGTGCCAGCAGCTTTTTACCCGCGGGGGGACCAGATACGCAGTATTTT. It yields the protein CASSFLPAGGPDTQYF.

In its sample, this clone was seen a few times. The chain couples TRBV4-1 to TRBJ2-7; possible D gene TRBD1, 6 bases. V lost 0 bases, J lost 4 bases, and 10 bases lay in between. The CDR3 loop spans 14 amino acids. Germline-derived CDR1 and CDR2 are MGHRA and YSYEKL. The CDR3 DNA reads as TGCGCCAGCAGCCAAGACAGGGGCCCTTACGAGCAGTACTTC. Its protein is CASSQDRGPYEQYF.

The chain joins TRBV5-1 to TRBJ1-6, with a weak D call TRBD1 (5 bases). CDR1 is SGHRS, CDR2 YFSETQ, per germline. This CDR3 region has 15 residues. The ends were cut back, 4 bases at V and 4 bases at J, with 12 bases in the middle. CDR3 protein: CASSGGTLYNSPLHF. In nucleotides, the CDR3 is TGCGCCAGCAGCGGAGGGACTCTTTATAATTCACCCCTCCACTTT.

The chain recombines TRBV6-5 with TRBJ2-3; a weak D match, TRBD1 (6 bases). CDR1 is MNHEY and CDR2 is SVGAGI in the germline V gene. The length of the CDR3 is 15 residues. The V end lost 3 bases, the J end lost 4 bases, and 14 bases lay between the germline ends. CDR3 region: CASSYQQGGADTQYF. The DNA for the CDR3 is TGTGCCAGCAGTTATCAACAGGGTGGGGCAGATACGCAGTATTTT.

The chain carries TRBV6-1 and TRBJ2-7; a weak D match, TRBD1 (6 bases). This CDR3 is 13 amino acids long. Germline CDR1 MNHNS, CDR2 SASEGT. Trimming removed 7 bases from V and 2 bases from J, with 12 bases in between. CDR3: CASTWDTAYEQYF. In DNA form, the CDR3 reads TGTGCCAGCACATGGGACACCGCCTACGAGCAGTACTTC.

The V and J genes are TRBV18 and TRBJ1-3; TRBD1 might be the D (5 bases). V shed 3 bases and J shed 4 bases, with 13 bases lying between them. CDR1 and CDR2 (germline): KGHSH, LQKENI. The CDR3 is made up of 15 amino acids. The CDR3: CASSPQGMSGNTIYF. CDR3 DNA: TGTGCCAGCTCACCCCAGGGAATGAGCGGAAACACCATATATTTT.

The V and J genes are TRBV27 and TRBJ2-5, with D perhaps matching TRBD1 (5 bases). Germline V CDR1 and CDR2: MNHEY, SMNVEV (reference sequence). Trimming stripped 3 bases from V and 5 bases from J, with 16 bases between. The CDR3 is 15 residues long. The CDR3 DNA sequence: TGTGCCAGCAGTTTGGGTCAGGGTATACGGGAGACCCAGTACTTC. Amino acid sequence: CASSLGQGIRETQYF.

In its sample, this clone was seen once. The rearrangement links TRBV19 to TRBJ2-7, with 10 nucleotides matching TRBD1. Per germline, CDR1 LNHDA and CDR2 SQIVND (reference sequence). The CDR3 consists of 16 residues. The V segment lost 4 bases and the J segment 4 bases; nucleotides outside the gene matches: 10. The CDR3 DNA reads as TGTGCCAGTAGTAGGGCTACGGGACAGGGGCCTTACGAGCAGTACTTC. Protein product: CASSRATGQGPYEQYF.

This chain links TRBV25-1 with TRBJ2-5; weak D call: TRBD2 (6 bases). From germline, CDR1 is MGHDK and CDR2 SYGVNS. This CDR3 is built from 15 residues. The ends were cut back, 0 bases at V and 5 bases at J, with 13 bases in the middle. In nucleotides, the CDR3 is TGTGCCAGCAGTGAATATGGAGAGGGGAGGGAGACCCAGTACTTC. Its protein product is CASSEYGEGRETQYF.

V is TRBV7-8 and J is TRBJ2-2, with a tentative D call TRBD1 (5 bases). Germline V gene lookup returns CDR1 SGHVS and CDR2 FQNEAQ. The CDR3 is 19 residues long. V dropped 4 bases and J dropped 0 bases, with 21 bases sitting between them. The CDR3, as DNA: TGTGCCAGCAGCTATACCCAGACAGTACGCACCTCGAACACCGGGGAGCTGTTTTTT. Its protein is CASSYTQTVRTSNTGELFF.

This clone was seen a few times. The CDR3 bases are TGTGCCAGTAGTATTGGGGCCCGGGACAGTCTCTCTAGGAATAATGAAAAACTGTTTTTT. Translated: CASSIGARDSLSRNNEKLFF. The chain recombines TRBV19 with TRBJ1-4; 7 nucleotides align to TRBD1. Trimming at V came to 3 bases and at J to 4 bases, leaving 20 bases not matched to a gene. The V gene's germline CDR1 is LNHDA and CDR2 SQIVND (reference sequence). This CDR3 spans 20 amino acids.

The chain links TRBV5-6 to TRBJ2-1, with 12 bases matching TRBD2. The V gene's germline CDR1 is SGHDT and CDR2 YYEEEE. Losses at the gene ends were 4 bases for V and 6 bases for J; bases not matched to a gene: 5. The CDR3 sequence is 15 residues long. The CDR3: CASSPGLAGVNEQFF. The CDR3 coding sequence is TGTGCCAGCAGCCCGGGACTAGCGGGCGTCAATGAGCAGTTCTTC.

Of note for this clone: Other DNA sequences from this sample encode an identical CDR3 as well. This chain uses TRBV5-1 with TRBJ2-5; possible D gene TRBD2, 7 bases. The J call is uncertain, as TRBJ2-7 better fits the DNA end. The CDR3 length is 14 residues. Germline V CDR1 and CDR2: SGHRS, YFSETQ. The CDR3 DNA follows: TGCGCCAGCAGCTTGGCGGGGGGCCGATACGAGCAGTACTTC. The encoded protein is CASSLAGGRYEQYF.

This clone occurred a few times. The V gene is TRBV2, the J gene TRBJ1-1; D gene uncertain. V was cut by 0 bases and J by 10 bases, with 12 bases left in between. Per the germline V gene, CDR1 is SNHLY and CDR2 is FYNNEI. The CDR3 spans 13 residues. The CDR3: CASSEARAEAAFF. CDR3 sequence (DNA): TGTGCCAGCAGTGAAGCGCGGGCAGAAGCAGCTTTCTTT.

The chain combines TRBV5-1 with TRBJ1-6; a possible D gene is TRBD1 (6 bases). Deletions cut 0 bases from V and 1 base from J, with 14 bases between. CDR3 length equals 18 residues. Per germline, CDR1 SGHRS and CDR2 YFSETQ. DNA of the CDR3: TGCGCCAGCAGCTTGGGGGTCAGGGGCGAATCCTATAATTCACCCCTCCACTTT. It is translated as CASSLGVRGESYNSPLHF. Full variable domain (missing parts from reference TRBV5-1 and TRBJ1-6): KAGVTQTPRYLIKTRGQQVTLSCSPISGHRSVSWYQQTPGQGLQFLFEYFSETQRNKGNFPGRFSGRQFSNSRSEMNVSTLELGDSALYLCASSLGVRGESYNSPLHFGNGTRLTVT.

V and J are TRBV27 and TRBJ2-7; perhaps TRBD2 as D (6 bases). The CDR3 extends over 15 amino acids. Germline V CDR1 and CDR2: MNHEY, SMNVEV (reference sequence). Between the trimmed V and J ends, which lost 5 bases and 5 bases, there was a span of 19 bases. The CDR3 nucleotides read TGTGCCAGCAGTCAGACTTTGGGAGGCCTTGACGAGCAGTACTTC. This translates into CASSQTLGGLDEQYF.

The chain has TRBV18 and TRBJ2-7, with 8 nucleotides matching TRBD1. Germline loops: CDR1 KGHSH, CDR2 LQKENI. The J segment lost 2 bases and the V segment lost 2 bases, leaving 2 bases of the junction unmatched. CDR3 length: 14 residues. The DNA for the CDR3 is TGTGCCAGCTCACCAAGACAGGGGACCTACGAGCAGTACTTC. Translation: CASSPRQGTYEQYF.

The V call is TRBV19, the J call TRBJ2-6, with TRBD1 matching 9 bases. V was clipped by 5 bases and J by 0 bases; unmatched bases: 5. The CDR3 is 17 residues long. Germline CDR1 LNHDA, CDR2 SQIVND (reference sequence). CDR3 residues: CASSSGTGFSGANVLTF. CDR3 DNA: TGTGCCAGTAGTTCCGGGACAGGGTTCTCTGGGGCCAACGTCCTGACTTTC.